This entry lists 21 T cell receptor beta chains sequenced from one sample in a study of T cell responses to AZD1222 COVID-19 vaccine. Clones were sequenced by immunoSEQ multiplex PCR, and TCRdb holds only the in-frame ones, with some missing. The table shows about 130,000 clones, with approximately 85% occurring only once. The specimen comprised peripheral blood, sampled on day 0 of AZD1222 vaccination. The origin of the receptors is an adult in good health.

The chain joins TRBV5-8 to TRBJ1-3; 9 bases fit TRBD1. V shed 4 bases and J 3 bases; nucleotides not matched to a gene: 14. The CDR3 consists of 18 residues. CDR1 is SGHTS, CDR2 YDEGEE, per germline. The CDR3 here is CASSDGTGSTLGGNTIYF. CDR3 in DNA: TGTGCCAGCAGCGACGGGACAGGGTCTACTTTGGGTGGAAACACCATATATTTT.

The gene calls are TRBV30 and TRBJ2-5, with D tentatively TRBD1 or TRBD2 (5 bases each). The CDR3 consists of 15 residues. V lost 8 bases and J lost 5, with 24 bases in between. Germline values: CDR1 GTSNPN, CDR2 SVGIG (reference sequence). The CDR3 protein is CARSGGTANSETQYF. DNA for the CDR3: TGTGCCCGATCAGGTGGGACCGCCAATTCCGAGACCCAGTACTTC.

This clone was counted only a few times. CDR3 in amino acids: CASSPPVGGMADTQYF. The DNA for the CDR3 is TGTGCCAGCTCACCACCGGTAGGGGGAATGGCAGATACGCAGTATTTT. The rearrangement links TRBV18 to TRBJ2-3; tentative D call: TRBD1 (6 bases). With 0 bases removed from V and 4 bases from J, the gap between germline ends came to 14 bases. Germline V gene data show CDR1 as KGHSH and CDR2 as LQKENI. The CDR3 is made up of 16 amino acids.

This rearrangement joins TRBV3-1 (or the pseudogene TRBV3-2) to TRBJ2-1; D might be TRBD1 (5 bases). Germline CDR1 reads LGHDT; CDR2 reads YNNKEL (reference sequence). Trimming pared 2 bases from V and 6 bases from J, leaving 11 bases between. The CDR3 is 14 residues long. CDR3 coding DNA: TGTGCCAGCAGCCAACTTAACAGGAGCAATGAGCAGTTCTTC. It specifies CASSQLNRSNEQFF.

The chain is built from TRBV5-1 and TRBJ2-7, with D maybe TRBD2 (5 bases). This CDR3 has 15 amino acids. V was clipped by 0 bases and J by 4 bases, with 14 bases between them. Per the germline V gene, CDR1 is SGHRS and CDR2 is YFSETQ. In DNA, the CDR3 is TGCGCCAGCAGCTTGGAAACGGGAAAGGCGTACGAGCAGTACTTC. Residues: CASSLETGKAYEQYF.

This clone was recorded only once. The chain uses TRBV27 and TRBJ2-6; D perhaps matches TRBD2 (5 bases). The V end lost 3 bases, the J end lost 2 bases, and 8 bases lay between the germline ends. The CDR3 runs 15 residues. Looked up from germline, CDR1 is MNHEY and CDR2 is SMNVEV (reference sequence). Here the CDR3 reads CASSFVGAGANVLTF. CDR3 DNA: TGTGCCAGCAGTTTCGTCGGGGCTGGGGCCAACGTCCTGACTTTC.

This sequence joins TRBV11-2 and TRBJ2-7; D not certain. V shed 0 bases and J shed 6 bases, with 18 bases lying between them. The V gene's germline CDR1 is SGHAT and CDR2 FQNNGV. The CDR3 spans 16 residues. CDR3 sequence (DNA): TGTGCCAGCAGCTTAGAGGCTACTACAGTCCTCTCCGAGCAGTACTTC. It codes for CASSLEATTVLSEQYF.

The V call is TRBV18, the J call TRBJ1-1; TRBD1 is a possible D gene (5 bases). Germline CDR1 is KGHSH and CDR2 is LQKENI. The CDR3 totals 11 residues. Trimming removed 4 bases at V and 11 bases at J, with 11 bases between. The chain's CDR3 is CASSRSAGAFF. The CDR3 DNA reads TGTGCCAGCTCACGTTCAGCAGGGGCTTTCTTT.

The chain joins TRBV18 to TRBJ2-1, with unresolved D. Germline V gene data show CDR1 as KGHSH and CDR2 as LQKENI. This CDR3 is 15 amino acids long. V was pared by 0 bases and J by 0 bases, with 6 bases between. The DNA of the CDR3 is TGTGCCAGCTCACCACCGTCCAGCTCCTACAATGAGCAGTTCTTC. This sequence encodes CASSPPSSSYNEQFF.

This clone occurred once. CDR3 amino acids: CATYAGELSPLHF. The DNA for the CDR3 is TGCGCCACCTATGCAGGGGAACTCTCACCCCTCCACTTT. The chain has TRBV10-2 and TRBJ1-6, with D tentatively TRBD1 (6 bases). Germline CDR1 reads WSHSY; CDR2 reads SAAADI. Trimming pared 10 bases from V and 10 bases from J, leaving 17 bases between. The CDR3 runs to 13 residues.

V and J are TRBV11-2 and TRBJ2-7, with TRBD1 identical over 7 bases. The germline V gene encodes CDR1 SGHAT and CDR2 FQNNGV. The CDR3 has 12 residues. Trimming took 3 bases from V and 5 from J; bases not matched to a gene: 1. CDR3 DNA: TGTGCCAGCAGCTTGCAGGGGGACGAGCAGTACTTC. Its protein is CASSLQGDEQYF. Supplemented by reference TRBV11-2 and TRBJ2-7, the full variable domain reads EAGVAQSPRYKIIEKRQSVAFWCNPISGHATLYWYQQILGQGPKLLIQFQNNGVVDDSQLPKDRFSAERLKGVDSTLKIQPAKLEDSAVYLCASSLQGDEQYFGPGTRLTVT.

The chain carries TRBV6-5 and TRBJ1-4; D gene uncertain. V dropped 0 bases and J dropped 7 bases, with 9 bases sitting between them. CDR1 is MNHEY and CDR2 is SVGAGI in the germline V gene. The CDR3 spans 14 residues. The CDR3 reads CASSYSPNTEKLFF. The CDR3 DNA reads TGTGCCAGCAGTTACTCCCCTAATACTGAAAAACTGTTTTTT.

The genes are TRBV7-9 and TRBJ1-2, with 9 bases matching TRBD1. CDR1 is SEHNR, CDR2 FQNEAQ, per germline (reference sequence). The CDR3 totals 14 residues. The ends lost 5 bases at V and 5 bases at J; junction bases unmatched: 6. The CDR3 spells CASSIQGARYGYTF. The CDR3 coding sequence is TGTGCCAGCAGCATACAGGGGGCGCGTTATGGCTACACCTTC.

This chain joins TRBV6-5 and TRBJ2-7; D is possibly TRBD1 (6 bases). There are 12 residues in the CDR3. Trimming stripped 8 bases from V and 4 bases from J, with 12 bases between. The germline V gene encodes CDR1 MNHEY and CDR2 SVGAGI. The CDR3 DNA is TGTGCCAGCCTGGACAGAATTTACGAGCAGTACTTC. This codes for CASLDRIYEQYF.

The CDR3 nucleotides read TGTGCCAGCAGGGCACAGAGAGGAAGCAATCAGCCCCAGCATTTT. This codes for CASRAQRGSNQPQHF. The chain couples TRBV6-5 to TRBJ1-5; D gene ambiguous. Germline V gene lookup returns CDR1 MNHEY and CDR2 SVGAGI. V dropped 6 bases and J dropped 1 base, with 13 bases sitting between them. The CDR3 is 15 residues long.

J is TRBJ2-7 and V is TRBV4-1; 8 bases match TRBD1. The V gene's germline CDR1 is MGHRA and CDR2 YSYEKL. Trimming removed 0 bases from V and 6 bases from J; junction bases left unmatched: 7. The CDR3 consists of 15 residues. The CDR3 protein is CASSQEDRVGREQYF. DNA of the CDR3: TGCGCCAGCAGCCAAGAGGACAGGGTCGGGCGCGAGCAGTACTTC.

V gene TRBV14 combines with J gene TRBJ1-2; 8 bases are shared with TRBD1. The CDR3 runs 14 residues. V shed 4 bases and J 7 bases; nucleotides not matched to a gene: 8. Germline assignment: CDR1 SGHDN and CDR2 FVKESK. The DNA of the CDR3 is TGTGCCAGCAGCCGGACAGGGCAGGGTGGTGGCTACACCTTC. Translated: CASSRTGQGGGYTF.

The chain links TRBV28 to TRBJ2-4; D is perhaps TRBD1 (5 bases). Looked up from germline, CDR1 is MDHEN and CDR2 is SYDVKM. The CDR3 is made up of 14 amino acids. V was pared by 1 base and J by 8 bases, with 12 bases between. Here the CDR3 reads CASSLSAGIDIQYF. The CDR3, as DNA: TGTGCCAGCAGTTTATCGGCAGGGATTGACATTCAGTACTTC.

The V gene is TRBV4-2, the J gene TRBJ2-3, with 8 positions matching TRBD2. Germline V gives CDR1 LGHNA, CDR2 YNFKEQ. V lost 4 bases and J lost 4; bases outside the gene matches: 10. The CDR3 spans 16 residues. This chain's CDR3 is CASSPVGGAMPDTQYF. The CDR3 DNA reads TGTGCCAGCAGCCCCGTCGGGGGGGCCATGCCAGATACGCAGTATTTT.

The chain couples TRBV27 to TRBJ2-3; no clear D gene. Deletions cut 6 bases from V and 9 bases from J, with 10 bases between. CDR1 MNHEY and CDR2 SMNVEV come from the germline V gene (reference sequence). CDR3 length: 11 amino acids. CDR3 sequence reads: CASRDLRTQYF. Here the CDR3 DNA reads TGTGCCAGCAGAGACCTAAGGACGCAGTATTTT.

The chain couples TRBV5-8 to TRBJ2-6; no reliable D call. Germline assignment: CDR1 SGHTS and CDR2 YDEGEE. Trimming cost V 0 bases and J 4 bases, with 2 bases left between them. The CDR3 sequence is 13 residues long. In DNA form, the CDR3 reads TGTGCCAGCAGCTTGGTGGGGGCCAACGTCCTGACTTTC. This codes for CASSLVGANVLTF. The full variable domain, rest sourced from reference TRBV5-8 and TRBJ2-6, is EAGVTQSPTHLIKTRGQQATLRCSPISGHTSVYWYQQALGLGLQFLLWYDEGEERNRGNFPPRFSGRQFPNYSSELNVNALELEDSALYLCASSLVGANVLTFGAGSRLTVL.